These T cell receptor beta chains were read from a single sample in a study of blood T cells in healthy people across ages. TCRdb reprocessed the 5' RACE reads via MiXCR and lists one record per CDR3 protein. Of about 1.1 million distinct CDR3 sequences listed, 35% to 40% are singletons. Sequencing input: blood. The receptors stem from a man younger than 30 in good health. Each CDR3 is given with its conserved first and last residue.

v_gene | CDR3aa
TRBV9 | CASSPGQGEVAEAFF
TRBV12-3/TRBV12-4 | CASSVELLTSGRTDTQYF
TRBV28 | CASSPGQGPTPLHF
TRBV7-2 | CASSLAGTKVTDTQYF
TRBV29-1 | CSALTGNTEAFF
TRBV15 | CATSRGFTVGPSRGSSYNEQFF
TRBV6-6 | CASSSQGDNEQFF
TRBV9 | CASSVGSQRGPKNIQYF
TRBV29-1 | CSVGNQPQHF
TRBV7-2 | CASSSTGIDGYTF
TRBV29-1 | CSVESLAGLYNEQFF
TRBV14 | CASSPKGQGLVRKNIQCF
TRBV20-1 | CSGQRDTDTQYF
TRBV4-3 | CASSQDPGGGRQPQHF
TRBV20-1 | CSARAQRAAAYNEQYF
TRBV29-1 | CSVVDPVGTGELFF
TRBV6-5 | CASRQGTPYEQYF
TRBV20-1 | CSASLSDTQYF
TRBV7-9 | CASSSFGGLNTEAFF